The rows below give T cell receptor beta chains drawn from one sample of a study of blood T cell repertoires in COVID-19. Libraries were prepared by immunoSEQ multiplex PCR; TCRdb keeps only in-frame clonotypes and omits some of them. This table holds 360,000 or so clones, about 90% found once. The specimen was PBMCs or T cells enriched from blood (not recorded which). Receptor source: a woman aged 25-40 years who had recovered from COVID-19. Both conserved end residues are part of each CDR3. Fields, in order: D gene, V gene, J gene, clone size, CDR3 DNA, CDR3 protein. A D gene is named only where the DNA matches it firmly. Only some rows state a clone size, as once, few, many or a class for expanded clones.

D gene: TRBD2; V gene: TRBV2; J gene: TRBJ2-7; clone size: -; CDR3 DNA: TGTGCCAGCACTAGCGGGGGCTACGAGCAGTACTTC; CDR3 protein: CASTSGGYEQYF
D gene: -; V gene: TRBV6-5; J gene: TRBJ1-1; clone size: -; CDR3 DNA: TGTGCCAGCAGTACCCCGGGACACAAGAACACTGAAGCTTTCTTT; CDR3 protein: CASSTPGHKNTEAFF
D gene: -; V gene: TRBV18; J gene: TRBJ1-5; clone size: -; CDR3 DNA: TGTGCCAGCTCACCACCCGGCAATCAGCCCCAGCATTTT; CDR3 protein: CASSPPGNQPQHF
D gene: TRBD2; V gene: TRBV5-1; J gene: TRBJ2-1; clone size: -; CDR3 DNA: TGCGCCAGCAGCTTCGGGACTAGCTTTGCTGAGCAGTTCTTC; CDR3 protein: CASSFGTSFAEQFF
D gene: TRBD2; V gene: TRBV28; J gene: TRBJ2-1; clone size: -; CDR3 DNA: TGTGCCAGCAGTTTATCTGGGACTAGCGGGAGGATCGCGGATGAGCAGTTCTTC; CDR3 protein: CASSLSGTSGRIADEQFF
D gene: -; V gene: TRBV30; J gene: TRBJ1-5; clone size: -; CDR3 DNA: TGTGCCTGGACGCCTAATAGCAATCAGCCCCAGCATTTT; CDR3 protein: CAWTPNSNQPQHF
D gene: -; V gene: TRBV7-2; J gene: TRBJ2-5; clone size: -; CDR3 DNA: TGTGCCAGCAGGCTGTGGAGGGCCCAAGAGACCCAGTACTTC; CDR3 protein: CASRLWRAQETQYF
D gene: TRBD1; V gene: TRBV29-1; J gene: TRBJ1-3; clone size: -; CDR3 DNA: TGCAGCGTTAGGGGGACAGGGGGAAACACCATATATTTT; CDR3 protein: CSVRGTGGNTIYF
D gene: -; V gene: TRBV7-8; J gene: TRBJ2-2; clone size: once; CDR3 DNA: TGTGCCAGCAGCTTCAGGGTAGTTAACACCGGGGAGCTGTTTTTT; CDR3 protein: CASSFRVVNTGELFF
D gene: -; V gene: TRBV3-1/TRBV3-2; J gene: TRBJ1-6; clone size: -; CDR3 DNA: TGTGCCAGCAGCCAAGATTCGGGACACCGCTATAATCCCCTCCACTTT; CDR3 protein: CASSQDSGHRYNPLHF
D gene: TRBD1; V gene: TRBV2; J gene: TRBJ2-1; clone size: once; CDR3 DNA: TGTGCCAGCAGTGAAGGTTGGGCAGGGGGTGATGAGCAGTTCTTC; CDR3 protein: CASSEGWAGGDEQFF
D gene: TRBD1; V gene: TRBV9; J gene: TRBJ1-2; clone size: -; CDR3 DNA: TGTGCCAGCACCCGTACGCAGGGGGAGGGCTACACCTTC; CDR3 protein: CASTRTQGEGYTF
D gene: TRBD1; V gene: TRBV5-6; J gene: TRBJ1-5; clone size: -; CDR3 DNA: TGTGCCAGCAGCCTACAGGGGAGGCCCCAGCATTTT; CDR3 protein: CASSLQGRPQHF
D gene: TRBD2; V gene: TRBV5-7; J gene: TRBJ2-1; clone size: -; CDR3 DNA: TGTGCCAGCAGCCCGGCGGGGGGTAGCGGGGAGTATGAGCAGTTCTTC; CDR3 protein: CASSPAGGSGEYEQFF
D gene: TRBD2; V gene: TRBV28; J gene: TRBJ2-1; clone size: -; CDR3 DNA: TGTGCCAGCACCCTAGCGGGAGGTAGGGATGAGCAGTTCTTC; CDR3 protein: CASTLAGGRDEQFF
D gene: TRBD2; V gene: TRBV9; J gene: TRBJ2-3; clone size: -; CDR3 DNA: TGTGCCAGCAGCGTAGGTCGGGGGGGAGATACGCAGTATTTT; CDR3 protein: CASSVGRGGDTQYF
D gene: -; V gene: TRBV7-8; J gene: TRBJ1-5; clone size: -; CDR3 DNA: TGTGCCAGCACCCTGGGGAGCCTTAGCAATCAGCCCCAGCATTTT; CDR3 protein: CASTLGSLSNQPQHF
D gene: TRBD1; V gene: TRBV11-1; J gene: TRBJ1-2; clone size: once; CDR3 DNA: TGTGCCAGCAGCTTCCGACAGGGGATGAACTATGGCTACACCTTC; CDR3 protein: CASSFRQGMNYGYTF
D gene: -; V gene: TRBV29-1; J gene: TRBJ1-4; clone size: -; CDR3 DNA: TGCAGCGGGGGGAGAGAGGAAAAACTGTTTTTT; CDR3 protein: CSGGREEKLFF
D gene: -; V gene: TRBV7-9; J gene: TRBJ1-6; clone size: -; CDR3 DNA: TGTGCCAGCAGCTTAAGAGAAAATTCACCCCTCCACTTT; CDR3 protein: CASSLRENSPLHF
D gene: TRBD1; V gene: TRBV28; J gene: TRBJ1-4; clone size: -; CDR3 DNA: TGTGCCAGCTTGGGACAGGGGGCCCCTAATGAAAAACTGTTTTTT; CDR3 protein: CASLGQGAPNEKLFF
D gene: TRBD1; V gene: TRBV19; J gene: TRBJ2-1; clone size: -; CDR3 DNA: TGTGCCAGCAGTTCCCGGGGACAGGGAACCTCCTACAATGAGCAGTTCTTC; CDR3 protein: CASSSRGQGTSYNEQFF
D gene: TRBD1; V gene: TRBV12-3/TRBV12-4; J gene: TRBJ2-1; clone size: -; CDR3 DNA: TGTGCTAGCAGTTTAGGGACAGGGATCGAGCAGTTCTTC; CDR3 protein: CASSLGTGIEQFF
D gene: TRBD2; V gene: TRBV19; J gene: TRBJ2-1; clone size: -; CDR3 DNA: TGTGCCAGTAGTATGGCTGGCGGGGGGGCTAATGAGCAGTTCTTC; CDR3 protein: CASSMAGGGANEQFF
D gene: -; V gene: TRBV10-3; J gene: TRBJ1-2; clone size: -; CDR3 DNA: TGTGCCATCAGTGACTCAGGGTCTTATGGCTACACCTTC; CDR3 protein: CAISDSGSYGYTF
D gene: -; V gene: TRBV3-1/TRBV3-2; J gene: TRBJ1-3; clone size: -; CDR3 DNA: TGTGCCAGCAGCCAAGAGGCCAGGGGCCTATATTTT; CDR3 protein: CASSQEARGLYF
D gene: TRBD1; V gene: TRBV27; J gene: TRBJ1-4; clone size: -; CDR3 DNA: TGTGCCAGCAGTCCCAGGACAGGGATCAGGGAAAAACTGTTTTTT; CDR3 protein: CASSPRTGIREKLFF
D gene: -; V gene: TRBV3-1/TRBV3-2; J gene: TRBJ2-5; clone size: -; CDR3 DNA: TGTGCCAGCAGCCAAGTCACAGGTGATGAGACCCAGTACTTC; CDR3 protein: CASSQVTGDETQYF
D gene: -; V gene: TRBV27; J gene: TRBJ1-6; clone size: -; CDR3 DNA: TGTGCCAGCAGCCCCCTTAGGGGGATGGGTTCACCCCTCCACTTT; CDR3 protein: CASSPLRGMGSPLHF
D gene: -; V gene: TRBV27; J gene: TRBJ1-6; clone size: -; CDR3 DNA: TGTGCCAGCAGTTCCCAGGGTGACCGTTATAATTCACCCCTCCACTTT; CDR3 protein: CASSSQGDRYNSPLHF
D gene: TRBD1; V gene: TRBV7-9; J gene: TRBJ2-7; clone size: -; CDR3 DNA: TGTGCCAGCAGCCCTACAACAGGGGACGAGCAGTACTTC; CDR3 protein: CASSPTTGDEQYF
D gene: -; V gene: TRBV7-9; J gene: TRBJ2-2; clone size: -; CDR3 DNA: TGTGCCAGCAGCATGGACAGGAACACCGGGGAGCTGTTTTTT; CDR3 protein: CASSMDRNTGELFF